This T cell receptor (beta chain) was sequenced for a study of T cell responses to AZD1222 COVID-19 vaccine listed by TCRdb under 2021. Broadly, across the study: Because spike-specific TCR depth and breadth did not differ between the two schedules, AZD1222 recipients who got a second dose at roughly 4 weeks were pooled with those who got a second dose at roughly 12 weeks. TCR sequencing covered about 230 trial participants: 200 to 220 given two doses of AZD1222 and 26 given two doses of MenACWY control vaccine. Trial participants were enrolled by age into subgroups of 18-55, 56-69 and 70-plus years, and around 150, 29 and 61 TCR-sequenced participants, respectively, were included in these subgroups.

As for this clone: Its cognate antigen has yet to be identified. Base qualities were left out, and no much larger clone turns up one base away.

The germline V gene (reference sequence) gives CDR1 as SEHNR and CDR2 as FQNEAQ. The CDR3, from cysteine to phenylalanine, totals 16 residues. The DNA shown is the 48-base CDR3, in frame from base 1. V has 1 base trimmed and J has 9 bases trimmed; junction bases matching no gene number 11. Sample time point, as interpreted from the label and publication: baseline before first vaccination. Samples from vaccinated people were obtained from the UK trials COV001 and COV002, which included a single-blind randomized controlled phase 2/3 trial of AZD1222 (ChAdOx1 nCoV-19) in healthy adults. Trial participant PBMC samples were collected at day 0 and day 28 after the second dose for TCRbeta chain sequencing. Overall study outcomes, separate from this receptor: After two AZD1222 doses, both the breadth and the depth of spike-specific TCRs were significantly higher than at day 0 and than in MenACWY recipients. The vaccine-associated CD4 TCRs covered the entire spike protein, and the dominant responses fell in regions 160-218 and 743-854. In the small 56-69-year group, the increase in depth fell short of significance, most likely because of low power. Nearly half of unique spike-specific TCRs reportedly recognized epitopes outside regions mutated in the B.1.351 and B.1.1.7 variants. Conclusions about previously exposed vaccinees were limited because only six or seven AZD1222 recipients were SARS-CoV-2 seropositive at baseline. Participants were mostly white British, with more females than males. The authors suggested clonal diversity may have been underestimated. No day 14 peak-response samples were available, so repertoires were characterized only after the peak T cell response.

The CDR3 regions of human TCRbeta chains were analyzed by immunosequencing. The study's own analysis went as follows. Repertoire TCRs were checked for matches against a reference library of SARS-CoV-2-specific TCRs that had been generated using the MIRA antigen-specificity platform. Breadth was defined as the fraction of unique TCRs that were SARS-CoV-2-associated. Depth was defined as the fraction of total T cells that were SARS-CoV-2-associated. Each spike-specific TCR was assigned to its reactive spike region and to a CD4 or CD8 class using the MIRA data. Log10-transformed breadth and depth values were compared by one-way ANOVA with Sidak's multiple comparisons tests. As stored in TCRdb, this immuneACCESS dataset retains in-frame rearrangements with V and J assigned. A fraction of the clones does not appear; measured against another copy, unresolved V genes explain less than half of the discrepancy, and the remainder lacks a known reason. Clone size and V and J calls were adopted from that table, with D and trimming inferred from the DNA. The sample table records roughly 120,000 clones; around 84% of these occur just once. The ten largest clones take up around 12% of the sample.

The receptor was isolated from an adult in good health. The sample in question was peripheral blood, obtained on day 0 of AZD1222 vaccination. Recombination connected TRBV7-9 to TRBJ2-1; TRBD1 lines up with 8 middle nucleotides. The CDR3 corresponds to CASSLDGGQGIGEQFF. The DNA sequence is TGTGCCAGCAGCTTAGATGGCGGACAGGGTATAGGTGAGCAGTTCTTC.